Sequencing of this T cell receptor (beta chain) was carried out in a study of T-cell reconstitution after alpha-beta-depleted transplantation in children. As concerns this clonotype: Its antigen remains unknown.

Per germline, CDR1 SGHTA and CDR2 FQGNSA. The CDR3 covers 14 residues. V lost 2 bases and J 7 bases, leaving 11 bases between the germline ends. Study-level results: TCRbeta diversity was high at day 60 in some patients (a result of surviving recipient T cells and thymic progenitors). One year post-transplant, T-cell counts and diversity were largely derived from T cells produced anew. The origin of alpha-beta T cells about two months after transplant was reportedly several hundred expanded graft clones.

During its preparation, the TCRbeta library received unique molecular identifiers. TCRdb passed the PCR reads through MiXCR, listing each CDR3 protein once. This table has more than 100,000 distinct CDR3 sequences, approximately 22% appearing once. The sequence came from a male patient aged 2-10 years who had a stem cell transplant for chronic granulomatous disease, so the T cells may come from the graft donor. The chain recombines TRBV7-2 with TRBJ2-2, with D possibly TRBD2 on 5 matching bases. Sequencing used PBMCs, mostly from graft donor cells, obtained 180 days after TCRalphabeta/CD19-depleted stem cell transplant. The CDR3 nucleotides read TGTGCCAGCAGCTTATTCGGCGAGGGCGGGGAGCTGTTTTTT. This sequence encodes CASSLFGEGGELFF.